What follows are 22 T cell receptor beta chains derived from one specimen sequenced in a study of control samples from healthy donors and cancer patients. TCRdb's copy holds only in-frame clones and misses some; the assay was immunoSEQ multiplex PCR. Of some 120,000 clones detected, 80% to 95% appear once; the ten largest clones hold roughly 8.8%. Sequenced material: blood. The origin of the receptors is a young man in good health.

The chain recombines TRBV29-1 with TRBJ2-3; weak D call: TRBD1 (5 bases). Trimming stripped 1 base from V and 1 base from J, with 6 bases between. The CDR3 extends over 13 amino acids. Germline-derived CDR1 and CDR2 are SQVTM and ANQGSEA. The CDR3 loop is CSVEGGGTDTQYF. CDR3 DNA sequence: TGCAGCGTTGAAGGGGGCGGCACAGATACGCAGTATTTT.

This chain joins TRBV7-9 and TRBJ1-1; D ambiguous. The CDR3 spans 14 residues. CDR1 SEHNR and CDR2 FQNEAQ come from the germline V gene (reference sequence). The ends were cut back, 7 bases at V and 0 bases at J, with 12 bases in the middle. The CDR3, as DNA: TGTGCCAGCATGGGGATGAGGGTGAACACTGAAGCTTTCTTT. Its translation: CASMGMRVNTEAFF.

The chain uses TRBV2 and TRBJ2-2; 10 positions match TRBD1. This CDR3 region has 15 residues. With 6 bases clipped from V and 3 bases from J, the junction kept 4 bases outside the gene matches. The germline V gene encodes CDR1 SNHLY and CDR2 FYNNEI. The CDR3 nucleotides are TGTGCCAGCAGCAGGGACAGGGGTGACACCGGGGAGCTGTTTTTT. Protein: CASSRDRGDTGELFF.

The rearrangement uses TRBV5-1 and TRBJ1-2, with a weak D call TRBD1 (6 bases). Germline CDR1 SGHRS, CDR2 YFSETQ. V gave up 0 bases and J gave up 2 bases, with 14 bases separating them. The CDR3 contains 16 residues. The CDR3 is CASSLVSGATNYGYTF. In DNA, the CDR3 is TGCGCCAGCAGCTTGGTTTCGGGGGCGACGAACTATGGCTACACCTTC.

The V and J genes are TRBV19 and TRBJ2-2; 8 bases are shared with TRBD1. This CDR3 has 14 amino acids. Germline assignment: CDR1 LNHDA and CDR2 SQIVND (reference sequence). V dropped 6 bases and J dropped 1; count of bases not matched to a gene: 1. Written as DNA, the CDR3 is TGTGCCAGTAGAGGACAGGGGAACACCGGGGAGCTGTTTTTT. Translating gives CASRGQGNTGELFF. Variable domain in full (rest from reference TRBV19 and TRBJ2-2): DGGITQSPKYLFRKEGQNVTLSCEQNLNHDAMYWYRQDPGQGLRLIYYSQIVNDFQKGDIAEGYSVSREKKESFPLTVTSAQKNPTAFYLCASRGQGNTGELFFGEGSRLTVL.

The chain links TRBV5-1 to TRBJ1-3, with TRBD1 matching 9 bases. The CDR3 sequence is 16 residues long. Germline lookup yields CDR1 SGHRS and CDR2 YFSETQ. Germline trimming cut 5 bases from V and 2 bases from J; bases unmatched to any gene: 8. CDR3 in amino acids: CASRPTGGNPGNTIYF. The DNA of the CDR3 is TGCGCCAGCAGACCGACAGGGGGGAATCCTGGAAACACCATATATTTT. Full variable domain (outside the CDR3, taken from reference TRBV5-1 and TRBJ1-3): KAGVTQTPRYLIKTRGQQVTLSCSPISGHRSVSWYQQTPGQGLQFLFEYFSETQRNKGNFPGRFSGRQFSNSRSEMNVSTLELGDSALYLCASRPTGGNPGNTIYFGEGSWLTVV.

The V gene is TRBV21-1, the J gene TRBJ1-2; the table assigns TRBD1, which was not confirmed against the DNA. TRBV21-1 is shown as a pseudogene. There are 15 residues in the CDR3. CDR3 loop: CASSPRQGEDYGYTF. The CDR3 nucleotides are TGTGCCAGCAGCCCGCGTCAGGGGGAGGACTATGGCTACACCTTC.

This chain joins TRBV6-5 and TRBJ1-1; the D is unclear. CDR3 length: 12 residues. Trimming cost V 5 bases and J 1 base, with 5 bases left between them. In germline, CDR1 is MNHEY, CDR2 SVGAGI. The CDR3 here is CASSLTNTEAFF. CDR3 in DNA: TGTGCCAGCAGTCTTACGAACACTGAAGCTTTCTTT.

The genes are TRBV27 and TRBJ2-7, with 8 bases that match TRBD2. Trimming removed 3 bases from V and 0 bases from J; junction bases left unmatched: 4. CDR1 and CDR2 (germline): MNHEY, SMNVEV (reference sequence). The CDR3 is 15 residues long. For the CDR3, the DNA is TGTGCCAGCAGTTTTACGGGGGGGTACTCCTACGAGCAGTACTTC. This codes for CASSFTGGYSYEQYF.

The rearrangement joins TRBV28 to TRBJ2-4; weak D call: TRBD1 (6 bases). With 7 bases removed from V and 0 bases from J, the gap between germline ends came to 10 bases. The CDR3 covers 14 residues. CDR1 and CDR2 (germline): MDHEN, SYDVKM. The chain's CDR3 is CASKRQVAKNIQYF. Here the CDR3 DNA reads TGTGCCAGCAAACGACAGGTAGCCAAAAACATTCAGTACTTC.

The chain carries TRBV5-8 and TRBJ1-5; D is undetermined. Germline-derived CDR1 and CDR2 are SGHTS and YDEGEE. The CDR3 loop spans 14 amino acids. The V and J ends lost 0 bases and 3 bases respectively, with 7 bases between them. CDR3 protein: CASSLVSYNQPQHF. The CDR3 DNA reads TGTGCCAGCAGCTTGGTTTCTTACAATCAGCCCCAGCATTTT.

The chain carries TRBV10-3 and TRBJ1-1; no firm D call. The ends were cut back, 7 bases at V and 4 bases at J, with 13 bases in the middle. Germline V gene lookup returns CDR1 ENHRY and CDR2 SYGVKD. This CDR3 is 13 amino acids long. In DNA form, the CDR3 reads TGTGCCATCAAAGTGGCCACGGGCACTGAAGCTTTCTTT. It is translated as CAIKVATGTEAFF.

This sequence joins TRBV2 and TRBJ2-3; possibly TRBD1 or TRBD2 for D (5 bases each). The V gene lost 0 bases and the J gene lost 2 bases, with 9 bases spanning the gap. From germline, CDR1 is SNHLY and CDR2 FYNNEI. The CDR3 runs to 15 residues. The DNA of the CDR3 is TGTGCCAGCAGTGAAGCGGGGGTTACCACAGATACGCAGTATTTT. Translation gives CASSEAGVTTDTQYF.

This chain connects TRBV3-1 (or the pseudogene TRBV3-2) to TRBJ1-4; 11 bases map to TRBD1. This CDR3 comprises 12 residues. Germline V gene data show CDR1 as LGHDT and CDR2 as YNNKEL (reference sequence). Unmatched junction bases numbered 1, after V lost 4 bases and J lost 12 bases. The CDR3 DNA follows: TGTGCCAGCAGCCGGGACAGGGGGGAACTGTTTTTT. This sequence encodes CASSRDRGELFF.

The CDR3 here is CSASLREGYTF. For the CDR3, the DNA is TGCAGTGCTAGTCTGAGGGAGGGCTACACCTTC. The J gene is TRBJ1-2, the V gene TRBV20-1; no firm D call. Germline V gene lookup returns CDR1 DFQATT and CDR2 SNEGSKA (reference sequence). V was clipped by 3 bases and J by 8 bases, with 10 bases between them. CDR3 length: 11 residues.

V usage is TRBV30 and J usage is TRBJ2-1; no definite D call. CDR1 and CDR2 from the germline V gene are GTSNPN and SVGIG (reference sequence). The CDR3 is 17 residues long. Trimming took off 2 bases at V and 3 bases at J, with 20 bases between the two ends. CDR3 bases: TGTGCCTGGAGTCCATCTTCTATGTCCTCCTTCTACAATGAGCAGTTCTTC. Encoded protein: CAWSPSSMSSFYNEQFF.

The chain employs TRBV7-9 and TRBJ2-2; D gene unclear. There are 15 residues in the CDR3. Looked up from germline, CDR1 is SEHNR and CDR2 is FQNEAQ (reference sequence). V was trimmed by 7 bases and J by 1 base, leaving 13 bases between them. The CDR3 sequence: CASTFWPLNTGELFF. In nucleotides, the CDR3 is TGTGCCAGCACCTTTTGGCCCCTGAACACCGGGGAGCTGTTTTTT. Combining the CDR3 with reference TRBV7-9 and TRBJ2-2 gives the whole variable domain DTGVSQNPRHKITKRGQNVTFRCDPISEHNRLYWYRQTLGQGPEFLTYFQNEAQLEKSRLLSDRFSAERPKGSFSTLEIQRTEQGDSAMYLCASTFWPLNTGELFFGEGSRLTVL.

In this sample, this clone turned up once. Written as DNA, the CDR3 is TGCGCCAGCAGCTTGTTAGGGTACGGGGCCAACGTCCTGACTTTC. It yields the protein CASSLLGYGANVLTF. This chain connects TRBV5-1 to TRBJ2-6, with D hard to call. V dropped 1 base and J dropped 4 bases, with 9 bases sitting between them. There are 15 residues in the CDR3. Germline CDR1 reads SGHRS; CDR2 reads YFSETQ.

The gene calls are TRBV10-2 and TRBJ2-1; 10 bases match TRBD2. Germline V gene sequence: CDR1 WSHSY, CDR2 SAAADI. CDR3 length: 14 amino acids. V trimming: 3 bases; J trimming: 13 bases; junction bases outside the gene matches: 9. The CDR3 bases are TGCGCCAGCAGTGAAAGGGGACTAGCGCGGAGCCAGTTCTTC. Residues: CASSERGLARSQFF.

The V gene is TRBV6-5, the J gene TRBJ2-7; the match to TRBD1 covers 9 bases. The germline V gene encodes CDR1 MNHEY and CDR2 SVGAGI. The trim removed 6 bases at V and 4 bases at J, leaving 7 bases unmatched. The CDR3 is 14 amino acids. The CDR3 nucleotides are TGTGCCAGCAGACCCGGACAGGGGCGGTACGAGCAGTACTTC. Translating gives CASRPGQGRYEQYF.

The V and J genes are TRBV13 and TRBJ2-1, with a weak D call TRBD1 (6 bases). The CDR3 consists of 14 residues. V was cut by 0 bases and J by 8 bases, with 11 bases left in between. From germline, CDR1 is PRHDT and CDR2 FYEKMQ (reference sequence). CDR3 coding DNA: TGTGCCAGCAGCTTAGGACAGGGTAGGTATGAGCAGTTCTTC. Translating gives CASSLGQGRYEQFF.

The chain is built from TRBV5-1 and TRBJ2-1; 7 bases match TRBD1. Germline V gene data show CDR1 as SGHRS and CDR2 as YFSETQ. V lost 0 bases, J lost 8 bases, and 2 bases stayed unmatched. There are 13 residues in the CDR3. The CDR3 bases are TGCGCCAGCAGCTTGGGACAGGGCTATGAGCAGTTCTTC. Amino acid sequence: CASSLGQGYEQFF. The full variable domain, completed using reference TRBV5-1 and TRBJ2-1, is KAGVTQTPRYLIKTRGQQVTLSCSPISGHRSVSWYQQTPGQGLQFLFEYFSETQRNKGNFPGRFSGRQFSNSRSEMNVSTLELGDSALYLCASSLGQGYEQFFGPGTRLTVL.